This T cell receptor beta chain was recovered during a study of ipilimumab plus nivolumab after autologous stem cell transplantation. About the study: DLBCL patients had primary refractory or relapsed disease.

Repertoires were generated with immunoSEQ multiplex PCR, while TCRdb's copy carries only in-frame clones and drops some. The data show some 16,000 clones, roughly four fifths seen once. From germline, CDR1 is SQVTM and CDR2 ANQGSEA. There are 12 residues in the CDR3. Trimming removed 6 bases from V and 5 bases from J, with 13 bases in between. The sample in question was PBMCs, obtained in a trial of ipilimumab plus nivolumab as post-transplant consolidation. The rearrangement links TRBV29-1 to TRBJ1-2, with D uncertain. The TCR was taken from a male donor with diffuse large B-cell lymphoma. CDR3 in DNA: TGCAGCGTGGCCTCTCAGACTTATGGCTACACCTTC. Translating it yields CSVASQTYGYTF.